Listed below are T cell receptor beta chains from one sample, sequenced in a study of T cell repertoires in cytomegalovirus infection. Their antigen targets remain unknown. A single record per CDR3 protein comes from TCRdb applying MiXCR to the reads. The sample holds 900,000 to 950,000 distinct CDR3 sequences, 30% to 40% seen once. Specimen: cultured CD8+ T cells from PBMCs, collected from culture after CMV antigen stimulation. These receptors were taken from a human donor in good health (CMV status not recorded). Some clones in this sample may be carry-over from other donors' samples. Both conserved end residues are part of each CDR3. Fields, in order: CDR3 protein, CDR3 DNA, clone size, J gene, V gene, D gene. A D gene is named only where the DNA matches it firmly. Clone size, where shown, is once, few, many, or a class for clones that have expanded.

CDR3: CASSSWTRILDEQYF; DNA: TGTGCCAGCAGCTCGTGGACTAGGATTCTAGACGAGCAGTACTTC; size: .; J: TRBJ2-7; V: TRBV7-9; D: TRBD2
CDR3: CASSPVMGSNQPQHF; DNA: TGTGCCAGCAGTCCCGTAATGGGGAGCAATCAGCCCCAGCATTTT; size: .; J: TRBJ1-5; V: TRBV27; D: .
CDR3: CATSREASSNYGYTF; DNA: TGTGCCACCAGCAGAGAGGCATCCTCTAACTATGGCTACACCTTC; size: .; J: TRBJ1-2; V: TRBV15; D: .
CDR3: CASSLGGGALSEQFF; DNA: TGTGCCAGCAGTTTGGGTGGGGGCGCCCTAAGTGAGCAGTTCTTC; size: .; J: TRBJ2-1; V: TRBV27; D: .
CDR3: CASSLGLVQETQYF; DNA: TGTGCCAGCAGCTTAGGACTGGTCCAAGAGACCCAGTACTTC; size: few; J: TRBJ2-5; V: TRBV7-6; D: .
CDR3: CATGWVRTEAFF; DNA: TGTGCCACAGGGTGGGTCAGGACTGAAGCTTTCTTT; size: many; J: TRBJ1-1; V: TRBV6-2/TRBV6-3; D: .
CDR3: CASSLATSPTGELFF; DNA: TGTGCCAGCAGCTTAGCCACATCCCCCACCGGGGAGCTGTTTTTT; size: many; J: TRBJ2-2; V: TRBV7-2; D: .
CDR3: CASSKTGQGRNYGYTF; DNA: TGTGCCAGCAGTAAAACGGGACAGGGGAGGAACTATGGCTACACCTTC; size: few; J: TRBJ1-2; V: TRBV12-3/TRBV12-4; D: TRBD1
CDR3: CASSSEPRLAAQETQYF; DNA: TGTGCCAGCAGCTCCGAACCGCGACTGGCGGCTCAAGAGACCCAGTACTTC; size: .; J: TRBJ2-5; V: TRBV5-5; D: .
CDR3: CASSNSALGQYGYTF; DNA: TGTGCCAGCAGCAACTCTGCTTTGGGGCAGTATGGCTACACCTTC; size: .; J: TRBJ1-2; V: TRBV7-9; D: .
CDR3: CASSLDLTSIGEKLFF; DNA: TGTGCCAGCAGCTTAGATCTGACATCCATAGGGGAAAAACTGTTTTTT; size: .; J: TRBJ1-4; V: TRBV11-3; D: .
CDR3: CASSEFEGYSYEQYF; DNA: TGTGCCAGCAGTGAGTTTGAAGGGTACTCCTACGAGCAGTACTTC; size: .; J: TRBJ2-7; V: TRBV2; D: .
CDR3: CASSYSKGTDQYEQYF; DNA: TGTGCCAGCAGTTACTCGAAAGGGACAGATCAATACGAGCAGTACTTC; size: few; J: TRBJ2-7; V: TRBV6-6; D: TRBD1
CDR3: CASSIDQQEQPQHF; DNA: TGTGCCAGTAGTATAGATCAGCAGGAGCAGCCCCAGCATTTT; size: .; J: TRBJ1-5; V: TRBV19; D: .
CDR3: CASSFPPPGTGGSGELFF; DNA: TGCGCCAGCAGCTTTCCCCCCCCCGGGACAGGGGGCTCCGGGGAGCTGTTTTTT; size: .; J: TRBJ2-2; V: TRBV5-1; D: TRBD1
CDR3: CASSEAEDRGYTDTQYF; DNA: TGTGCCAGCAGTGAAGCCGAAGACAGGGGCTACACAGATACGCAGTATTTT; size: once; J: TRBJ2-3; V: TRBV2; D: TRBD1
CDR3: CSARGSMRRPLTDTQYF; DNA: TGCAGTGCTAGAGGGTCCATGCGCCGACCTCTCACAGATACGCAGTATTTT; size: few; J: TRBJ2-3; V: TRBV20-1; D: .
CDR3: CASSSAHTAGNTEAFF; DNA: TGTGCCAGCAGCTCCGCCCACACCGCGGGAAACACTGAAGCTTTCTTT; size: .; J: TRBJ1-1; V: TRBV7-9; D: .
CDR3: CASSVGMVTEAFF; DNA: TGTGCCAGCAGTGTTGGGATGGTAACTGAAGCTTTCTTT; size: few; J: TRBJ1-1; V: TRBV25-1; D: .
CDR3: CASAVREFSGNTIYF; DNA: TGTGCCAGCGCGGTCCGGGAGTTCTCTGGAAACACCATATATTTT; size: .; J: TRBJ1-3; V: TRBV6-5; D: .
CDR3: CASSLASGGVVEQFF; DNA: TGTGCCAGCAGCTTAGCCAGCGGGGGGGTTGTTGAGCAGTTCTTC; size: few; J: TRBJ2-1; V: TRBV11-3; D: TRBD2
CDR3: CASSSDPGTIEKLFF; DNA: TGTGCCAGCAGCTCCGACCCGGGCACTATAGAAAAACTGTTTTTT; size: .; J: TRBJ1-4; V: TRBV11-3; D: .
CDR3: CASSSFDRNTEAFF; DNA: TGTGCCAGCAGTTCCTTTGACCGAAACACTGAAGCTTTCTTT; size: few; J: TRBJ1-1; V: TRBV27; D: .
CDR3: CASSLVGRQGLYTEAFF; DNA: TGTGCCAGCAGCTTAGTGGGGCGACAGGGACTTTACACTGAAGCTTTCTTT; size: few; J: TRBJ1-1; V: TRBV7-9; D: TRBD1
CDR3: CASNKEGNTEAFF; DNA: TGTGCCAGCAACAAAGAAGGGAACACTGAAGCTTTCTTT; size: few; J: TRBJ1-1; V: TRBV7-9; D: .
CDR3: CASSPSLEDGATQYF; DNA: TGTGCCAGCAGCCCCTCCCTCGAAGATGGGGCTACGCAGTATTTT; size: many; J: TRBJ2-3; V: TRBV7-6; D: .
CDR3: CASSKGTVPNYGYTF; DNA: TGTGCCAGCAGCAAGGGGACAGTTCCTAACTATGGCTACACCTTC; size: many; J: TRBJ1-2; V: TRBV7-8; D: TRBD1
CDR3: CASSLLGTASSGNTIYF; DNA: TGTGCCAGCAGCTTATTAGGCACAGCGAGCTCTGGAAACACCATATATTTT; size: many; J: TRBJ1-3; V: TRBV7-6; D: .
CDR3: CASSLYGAVGELFF; DNA: TGTGCCAGCAGTTTATATGGGGCGGTCGGGGAGCTGTTTTTT; size: .; J: TRBJ2-2; V: TRBV27; D: .
CDR3: CASSLTSGTYTGELFF; DNA: TGTGCCAGCAGTCTGACTAGCGGGACTTACACCGGGGAGCTGTTTTTT; size: .; J: TRBJ2-2; V: TRBV5-4; D: TRBD2
CDR3: CASSLALAGTGAYEQYF; DNA: TGTGCCAGCAGCTTAGCCCTCGCTGGGACAGGGGCGTACGAGCAGTACTTC; size: many; J: TRBJ2-7; V: TRBV7-8; D: TRBD1
CDR3: CASSYSTGEVDQPQHF; DNA: TGTGCCAGCAGTTACTCGACCGGGGAAGTGGATCAGCCCCAGCATTTT; size: .; J: TRBJ1-5; V: TRBV6-2/TRBV6-3; D: .